The present entry profiles one TCR beta chain with its context. This receptor's antigen is unknown. Qualities for individual bases were not recorded, and no much larger clone is one base off. TCRbeta CDR3 regions were profiled by bias-controlled multiplex PCR amplification of genomic DNA with the immunoSEQ Assay. On the study's bioinformatics: The absolute abundance of each unique TCRbeta CDR3 region was quantified after sequences were collapsed and filtered. Differential abundance was tested with two models: a binomial (Fisher-equivalent) model and a beta-binomial model that adds time-dependent variance fitted from healthy donors. Clones with fewer than 5 combined templates were removed, and differential abundance was called for clones with a Benjamini-Hochberg FDR below 0.01. The form v = (b*log(k)+a)^2 was used to model beta-binomial variance as a function of total template count across the two samples. In its TCRdb copy, this immuneACCESS table keeps in-frame sequences only and misses some clones. Where compared with another copy, unresolved V genes explain less than half of these, and the others have no known cause. V and J calls and clone size are as listed in that table; D and trimming were resolved from the DNA. In this sample the table shows 75,000 to 100,000 clones, 75% to 90% of which occur a single time. The top ten clones comprise around 2.8% of the sample.

These data originate in a study of identifying expanded T cells in peripheral blood (dated by TCRdb to about 2019). At the level of the whole study: Separate aliquots of the same genomic DNA pool were sequenced to produce technical replicates, and four replicates were compared in pairs. The paper as a whole reports these results and caveats: Across all healthy-donor time intervals, the beta-binomial model significantly lowered both the number of clones called differentially abundant and the false-positive rate. The binomial model flagged about 1.2 differentially abundant clones between technical replicates, compared with about 16 over approximately 2 weeks and 19 over around 4 weeks. It was expected by the authors that biological variance in healthy repertoires might increase further over much longer intervals, such as months to years. Variance in clone template counts between approximately two-week samples significantly increased with total template count across all healthy donors.

During the collection period, no infections or other immune events were recorded for the healthy donors. Healthy-donor blood repertoires served as a training cohort to calibrate time-dependent variance in a beta-binomial model of T-cell clone differential abundance. The training cohort included around 10 healthy donors, of whom 3 were female and 7 were male. The donors were between about 29 and 65 years old, with an average age of approximately 46 years. Whole blood was collected from each healthy donor at three time points spaced two weeks apart and obtained from a commercial supplier. For immunosequencing, genomic DNA was extracted from whole blood that had not been sorted. Trimming at the junction amounts to 5 bases on V and 7 bases on J, and the germline ends lie 14 bases apart. Based on the germline V gene, the CDR1 and CDR2 sequences are SGHTA and FQGNSA. Inclusive of the bounding cysteine and phenylalanine, the CDR3 is 13 residues long. The CDR3 DNA has 39 bases and is translated from base 1.

The sequence came from a person aged 18 to 69 in good health. The chain is assembled from TRBV7-2 and TRBJ1-2; the D gene is perhaps TRBD1, on 5 matching bases. The sample was blood. The DNA is as follows: TGTGCCAGCAGCCAACGGGACGTGTCTGGCTACACCTTC. Its coded protein is CASSQRDVSGYTF.